This T cell receptor beta chain was profiled in a study of cytomegalovirus exposure and HLA in healthy donors. The CDR3 contains 18 residues. V shed 4 bases, J shed 0 bases, and the junction held 9 bases outside the gene matches. Germline CDR1 LGHNA, CDR2 YSLEER. Method: immunoSEQ multiplex PCR; TCRdb's copy keeps in-frame clones and lacks some. Of around 300,000 clones in the sample, 80% to 90% are singletons; the top ten hold 0.9% to 1.1%. The chain employs TRBV4-3 and TRBJ1-5; TRBD1 agrees at 10 bases. The sequenced sample consisted of PBMCs. This sequence was found in a young woman in good health and CMV-seronegative. Here the CDR3 DNA reads TGCGCCAGCAGCCCCGGGACAGGGGCGGTGTATAGCAATCAGCCCCAGCATTTT. It yields the protein CASSPGTGAVYSNQPQHF.